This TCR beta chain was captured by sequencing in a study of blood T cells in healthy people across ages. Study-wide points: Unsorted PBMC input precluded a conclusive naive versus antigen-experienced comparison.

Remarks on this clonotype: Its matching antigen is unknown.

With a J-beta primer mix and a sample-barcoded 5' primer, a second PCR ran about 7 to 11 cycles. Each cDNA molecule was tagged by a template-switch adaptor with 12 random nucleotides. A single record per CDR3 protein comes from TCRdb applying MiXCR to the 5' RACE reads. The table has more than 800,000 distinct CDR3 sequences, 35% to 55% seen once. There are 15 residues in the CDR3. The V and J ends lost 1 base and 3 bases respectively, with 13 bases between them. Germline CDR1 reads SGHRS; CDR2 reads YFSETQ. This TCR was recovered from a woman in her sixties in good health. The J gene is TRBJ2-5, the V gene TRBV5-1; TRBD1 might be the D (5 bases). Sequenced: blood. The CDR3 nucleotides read TGCGCCAGCAGCTTGTTGGGGCTAGACGAAGAGACCCAGTACTTC. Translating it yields CASSLLGLDEETQYF.